This T cell receptor (beta chain) was observed in a study of T cells after yellow fever vaccination. MiXCR, applied by TCRdb to the 5' RACE reads, yields one record per CDR3 protein. The table lists hundreds of thousands of distinct CDR3 sequences, around 20% of them singletons. CDR1 is LGHNA and CDR2 is YSLEER in the germline V gene. The V end was cut by 0 bases, the J end by 9 bases, with 12 bases between. This CDR3 region has 13 residues. The chain uses TRBV4-3 and TRBJ2-7; perhaps TRBD2 as D (6 bases). This clonotype originated in a young man who received the YFV17D yellow fever vaccine. The source was PBMCs, collected before the yellow fever booster vaccination. The DNA for the CDR3 is TGCGCCAGCAGCCAAGATCCGAGGGAGGTGCAGTACTTC. It yields the protein CASSQDPREVQYF.